The 27 T cell receptor beta chains given below trace back to one sample, sequenced in a study of follicular helper T cells after annual influenza vaccination. Sequencing was performed with immunoSEQ multiplex PCR; in TCRdb, only in-frame clones are kept and a portion is missing. The sample has thousands of clones; roughly 80% are singletons. Specified time point: 2015-2016 season, 7 days after influenza vaccination. Material: CXCR5- memory CD4+ T cells sorted from blood, obtained 7 days after influenza vaccination. The receptors were sampled from an adult who received the influenza vaccine.

This clone was observed a few times. The V and J genes are TRBV2 and TRBJ1-4; D is possibly TRBD1 (6 bases). Trimming removed 6 bases at V and 3 bases at J, with 11 bases between. The CDR3 is 14 residues long. The V gene's germline CDR1 is SNHLY and CDR2 FYNNEI. The CDR3 DNA reads as TGTGCCAGCAGCCAGGACAGACCTAATGAAAAACTGTTTTTT. As protein: CASSQDRPNEKLFF.

The gene calls are TRBV7-2 and TRBJ1-1, with unresolved D. Germline V gives CDR1 SGHTA, CDR2 FQGNSA. V lost 4 bases and J lost 4, with 16 bases in between. The CDR3 is 15 amino acids. DNA for the CDR3: TGTGCCAGCAGCTCGAGGGCTCATGCGAGCACTGAAGCTTTCTTT. This codes for CASSSRAHASTEAFF.

This clone showed up just a few times. The V gene is TRBV5-1, the J gene TRBJ2-1, with TRBD2 matching over 15 bases. The CDR3 totals 17 residues. Per the germline V gene, CDR1 is SGHRS and CDR2 is YFSETQ. V lost 5 bases and J lost 3; bases outside the gene matches: 6. The CDR3 DNA sequence: TGCGCCAGCAGAGGGACTAGCGGGGGGCTGGGCTACAATGAGCAGTTCTTC. Its protein product is CASRGTSGGLGYNEQFF.

The chain uses TRBV28 and TRBJ2-1; D gene unclear. This CDR3 comprises 12 residues. CDR1 is MDHEN and CDR2 is SYDVKM in the germline V gene. Trimming removed 7 bases from V and 6 bases from J, with 10 bases in between. The CDR3 here is CASTGRPNEQFF. CDR3 sequence (DNA): TGTGCCAGCACAGGTCGGCCCAATGAGCAGTTCTTC.

The V call is TRBV7-2, the J call TRBJ2-3; the D is unclear. CDR3 length: 14 residues. Deletions cut 7 bases from V and 4 bases from J, with 15 bases between. CDR1 and CDR2 (germline): SGHTA, FQGNSA. The DNA of the CDR3 is TGTGCCAGCAACCCAGAGGTACTCGCAGATACGCAGTATTTT. Its protein product is CASNPEVLADTQYF. The full variable domain, rest sourced from reference TRBV7-2 and TRBJ2-3, is GAGVSQSPSNKVTEKGKDVELRCDPISGHTALYWYRQSLGQGLEFLIYFQGNSAPDKSGLPSDRFSAERTGGSVSTLTIQRTQQEDSAVYLCASNPEVLADTQYFGPGTRLTVL.

The rearrangement links TRBV5-4 to TRBJ1-4; D is undetermined. This CDR3 comprises 12 residues. The germline gives CDR1 SGHNT, CDR2 YYREEE (reference sequence). V was cut by 5 bases and J by 8 bases, with 10 bases left in between. The CDR3: CASRGVDEKLFF. The CDR3 coding sequence is TGTGCCAGCAGAGGTGTGGACGAAAAACTGTTTTTT.

V usage is TRBV5-1 and J usage is TRBJ2-7, with D maybe TRBD1 (6 bases). Looked up from germline, CDR1 is SGHRS and CDR2 is YFSETQ. CDR3 size: 14 residues. Trimming removed 1 base at V and 4 bases at J, with 12 bases between. The CDR3 DNA follows: TGCGCCAGCAGCTTGACAGGGTCTGGTTACGAGCAGTACTTC. Protein sequence: CASSLTGSGYEQYF.

This rearrangement joins TRBV19 to TRBJ2-1; D remains unclear. Germline-derived CDR1 and CDR2 are LNHDA and SQIVND (reference sequence). The germline V and J ends were trimmed by 0 bases and 4 bases, with 7 bases remaining between them. The CDR3 length is 14 residues. The DNA for the CDR3 is TGTGCCAGTAGTATAGACAACGTTTACAATGAGCAGTTCTTC. This translates into CASSIDNVYNEQFF.

The V call is TRBV18, the J call TRBJ1-2; no clear D. Germline V gives CDR1 KGHSH, CDR2 LQKENI. The CDR3 contains 15 residues. With 3 bases removed from V and 1 base from J, the gap between germline ends came to 12 bases. The CDR3: CASSPTDDGNYGYTF. The CDR3 DNA reads as TGTGCCAGCTCACCCACAGACGACGGTAACTATGGCTACACCTTC.

This clone was found a few times. The rearrangement links TRBV7-8 to TRBJ1-6; 9 bases match TRBD1. The CDR3 spans 16 residues. J gave up 7 bases and V 5 bases, and 9 bases lay outside the gene matches. Germline V gives CDR1 SGHVS, CDR2 FQNEAQ. DNA of the CDR3: TGTGCCAGCAGCCGGGACAGGGTTTGGAAGAATTCACCCCTCCACTTT. This gives the protein CASSRDRVWKNSPLHF.

The CDR3 loop is CASSLRNRFNSGNTIYF. The CDR3 DNA follows: TGTGCCAGCAGCTTAAGGAACAGGTTTAACTCTGGAAACACCATATATTTT. This chain connects TRBV7-8 to TRBJ1-3; D perhaps matches TRBD1 (5 bases). The CDR3 is made up of 17 amino acids. Trimming shortened V by 2 bases and J by 0 bases, and 14 bases separated the two germline ends. The germline V gene encodes CDR1 SGHVS and CDR2 FQNEAQ. Full variable domain (rest looked up from reference TRBV7-8 and TRBJ1-3): GAGVSQSPRYKVAKRGQDVALRCDPISGHVSLFWYQQALGQGPEFLTYFQNEAQLDKSGLPSDRFFAERPEGSVSTLKIQRTQQEDSAVYLCASSLRNRFNSGNTIYFGEGSWLTVV.

The chain combines TRBV2 with TRBJ2-1, with 11 positions matching TRBD2. Trimming took 4 bases from V and 6 from J; bases not matched to a gene: 5. Germline V gives CDR1 SNHLY, CDR2 FYNNEI. The CDR3 consists of 15 residues. The CDR3 spells CASSAGTSGGNEQFF. The CDR3 coding sequence is TGTGCCAGCAGTGCTGGGACTAGCGGCGGCAATGAGCAGTTCTTC. The entire variable domain, with the rest obtained from reference TRBV2 and TRBJ2-1, is as follows: EPEVTQTPSHQVTQMGQEVILRCVPISNHLYFYWYRQILGQKVEFLVSFYNNEISEKSEIFDDQFSVERPDGSNFTLKIRSTKLEDSAMYFCASSAGTSGGNEQFFGPGTRLTVL.

This clone came up once. The chain couples TRBV11-3 to TRBJ2-1; D call uncertain. The germline V gene has CDR1 SGHNT and CDR2 YENEEA. CDR3 length equals 13 residues. V dropped 7 bases and J dropped 9 bases, with 16 bases sitting between them. The DNA of the CDR3 is TGTGCCAGCACCCAAGGGCTATACGGTGAGCAGTTCTTC. Protein: CASTQGLYGEQFF.

This clone appeared a single time. The CDR3 here is CASSSSGVGETQYF. The DNA for the CDR3 is TGTGCCAGCAGCTCGAGCGGGGTCGGGGAGACCCAGTACTTC. The rearrangement uses TRBV7-2 and TRBJ2-5, with 7 nucleotides matching TRBD2. J was trimmed by 5 bases and V by 4 bases; bases with no gene match: 7. The CDR3 loop spans 14 amino acids. Germline CDR1 and CDR2: SGHTA and FQGNSA.

The genes are TRBV5-4 and TRBJ2-7, with a tentative D call TRBD2 (5 bases). Germline V gene sequence: CDR1 SGHNT, CDR2 YYREEE (reference sequence). The CDR3 sequence is 12 residues long. The V end was cut by 4 bases, the J end by 2 bases, with 7 bases between. The CDR3: CASSRDAYEQYF. CDR3 in DNA: TGTGCCAGCAGCCGGGATGCCTACGAGCAGTACTTC. Drawing the rest from reference TRBV5-4 and TRBJ2-7, the complete variable domain is ETGVTQSPTHLIKTRGQQVTLRCSSQSGHNTVSWYQQALGQGPQFIFQYYREEENGRGNFPPRFSGLQFPNYSSELNVNALELDDSALYLCASSRDAYEQYFGPGTRLTVT.

This chain uses TRBV20-1 with TRBJ1-2, with a tentative D call TRBD1 (5 bases). The CDR3 extends over 11 amino acids. Per the germline V gene, CDR1 is DFQATT and CDR2 is SNEGSKA (reference sequence). DNA for the CDR3: TGCAGCATACAGCGGGGGGATGGCTACACCTTC. It codes for CSIQRGDGYTF.

J is TRBJ1-3 and V is TRBV18; a weak D match, TRBD1 (5 bases). V was cut by 3 bases and J by 0 bases, with 15 bases left in between. CDR1 and CDR2 (germline): KGHSH, LQKENI. The CDR3 is made up of 17 amino acids. The CDR3 here is CASSPATGPFSGNTIYF. CDR3 bases: TGTGCCAGCTCACCGGCCACGGGGCCTTTCTCTGGAAACACCATATATTTT.

This clone was found a few times. V is TRBV5-4 and J is TRBJ2-3; a weak D match, TRBD1 (6 bases). Looked up from germline, CDR1 is SGHNT and CDR2 is YYREEE (reference sequence). The CDR3 contains 14 residues. Trimming cost V 4 bases and J 6 bases, with 15 bases left between them. CDR3 bases: TGTGCCAGCAGCCTCACAGGGCGCGCTGATACGCAGTATTTT. It codes for CASSLTGRADTQYF.

The chain employs TRBV7-3 and TRBJ1-2; TRBD1 agrees at 7 bases. The length of the CDR3 is 13 residues. J lost 8 bases, V lost 2 bases, and 5 bases had no gene match. Germline-derived CDR1 and CDR2 are SGHTA and FQGTGA. The CDR3 sequence: CASSLLGQLGYTF. CDR3 coding DNA: TGTGCCAGCAGCTTACTGGGACAGCTCGGCTACACCTTC.

This clone was detected once. The chain uses TRBV5-6 and TRBJ1-5; D gene uncertain. CDR3 length: 14 amino acids. CDR1 SGHDT and CDR2 YYEEEE come from the germline V gene. The V gene lost 0 bases and the J gene lost 5 bases, with 9 bases spanning the gap. The CDR3 sequence is CASSLDRSYQPQHF. CDR3 DNA: TGTGCCAGCAGCTTGGACAGATCCTATCAGCCCCAGCATTTT.

The chain employs TRBV10-3 and TRBJ1-4; 8 bases are shared with TRBD1. This CDR3 spans 14 amino acids. J lost 0 bases, V lost 10 bases, and 4 bases had no gene match. Germline assignment: CDR1 ENHRY and CDR2 SYGVKD. Written as DNA, the CDR3 is TGTGCCACCCAGGGGGCCGCAACTAATGAAAAACTGTTTTTT. Translation gives CATQGAATNEKLFF.

This chain connects TRBV10-3 to TRBJ2-2; 9 nucleotides agree with TRBD2. CDR3 length: 16 residues. V dropped 2 bases and J dropped 4; count of bases not matched to a gene: 5. In germline, CDR1 is ENHRY, CDR2 SYGVKD. The CDR3 DNA reads TGTGCCATCAGTGAGCGTAGCGGGGGTTCCACCGGGGAGCTGTTTTTT. Translation: CAISERSGGSTGELFF.

The chain's CDR3 is CASSQVGGETQYF. Here the CDR3 DNA reads TGTGCCAGCAGTCAGGTGGGAGGGGAGACCCAGTACTTC. V gene TRBV7-3 combines with J gene TRBJ2-5; 7 bases are a match to TRBD2. This CDR3 is 13 amino acids long. The trim removed 6 bases at V and 5 bases at J, leaving 6 bases unmatched. Germline V gene lookup returns CDR1 SGHTA and CDR2 FQGTGA.

Of note for this clone: This sample includes further DNA sequences coding for the same CDR3. The CDR3 is CASSLDRTNIQYF. The CDR3 region has the DNA TGCGCCAGCAGCTTGGACAGGACCAATATTCAGTACTTC. This chain uses TRBV5-1 with TRBJ2-4; tentatively, D is TRBD1 (5 bases). The CDR3 contains 13 residues. Germline V gene lookup returns CDR1 SGHRS and CDR2 YFSETQ. V was trimmed by 0 bases and J by 10 bases, leaving 11 bases between them.

The chain uses TRBV19 and TRBJ2-3; D gene ambiguous. V lost 3 bases and J 0 bases, leaving 7 bases between the germline ends. CDR1 and CDR2 from the germline V gene are LNHDA and SQIVND (reference sequence). The CDR3 totals 14 residues. The CDR3 DNA sequence: TGTGCCAGTAGTATTTTGGGAAGCACAGATACGCAGTATTTT. Translation gives CASSILGSTDTQYF.

This clone appeared a few times. The CDR3 DNA follows: TGCGCCAGCAGCCCCGGGACTAGCTATACCTACGAGCAGTACTTC. Its translation: CASSPGTSYTYEQYF. The genes are TRBV5-1 and TRBJ2-7, with 9 nucleotides matching TRBD2. Germline assignment: CDR1 SGHRS and CDR2 YFSETQ. V gave up 4 bases and J gave up 2 bases; unmatched junction bases: 7. This CDR3 region has 15 residues.

The V and J genes are TRBV4-1 and TRBJ2-5, with D possibly matching TRBD1 (5 bases). V lost 2 bases and J lost 5, with 12 bases in between. CDR1 and CDR2 (germline): MGHRA, YSYEKL. This CDR3 is built from 14 residues. Here the CDR3 reads CASSQPDKAETQYF. The CDR3 DNA is TGCGCCAGCAGCCAACCGGACAAGGCGGAGACCCAGTACTTC.